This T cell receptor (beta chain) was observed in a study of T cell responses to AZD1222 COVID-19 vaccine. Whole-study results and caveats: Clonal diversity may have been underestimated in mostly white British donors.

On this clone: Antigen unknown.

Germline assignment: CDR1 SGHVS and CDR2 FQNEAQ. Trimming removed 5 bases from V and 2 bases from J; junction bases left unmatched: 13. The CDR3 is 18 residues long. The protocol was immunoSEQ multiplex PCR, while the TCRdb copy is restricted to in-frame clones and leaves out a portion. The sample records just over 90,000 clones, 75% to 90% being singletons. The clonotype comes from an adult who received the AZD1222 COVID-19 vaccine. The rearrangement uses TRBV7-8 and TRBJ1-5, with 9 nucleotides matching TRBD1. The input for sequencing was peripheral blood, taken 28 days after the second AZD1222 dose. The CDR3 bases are TGTGCCAGCAGCCTCCGGGACAGGGCTATATTGGGCAATCAGCCCCAGCATTTT. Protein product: CASSLRDRAILGNQPQHF.